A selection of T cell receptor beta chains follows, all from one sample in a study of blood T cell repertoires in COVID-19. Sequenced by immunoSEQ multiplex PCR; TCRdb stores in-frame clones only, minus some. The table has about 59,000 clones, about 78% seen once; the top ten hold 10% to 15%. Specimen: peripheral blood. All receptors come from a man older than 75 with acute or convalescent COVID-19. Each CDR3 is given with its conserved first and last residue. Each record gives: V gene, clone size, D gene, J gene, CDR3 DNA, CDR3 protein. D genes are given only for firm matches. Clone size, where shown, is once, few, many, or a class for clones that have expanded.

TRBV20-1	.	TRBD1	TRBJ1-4	TGCAGTGCTAGTCAGGGGGGAGGTAATGAAAAACTGTTTTTT	CSASQGGGNEKLFF
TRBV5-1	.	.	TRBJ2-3	TGCGCCAGCAGCTTGGCCGGGGGAGGTCCTGACACAGATACGCAGTATTTT	CASSLAGGGPDTDTQYF
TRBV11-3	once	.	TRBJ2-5	TGTGCCAGCAGCTTCTTTTCCGGGAACCTAGGCGGAGAGACCCAGTACTTC	CASSFFSGNLGGETQYF
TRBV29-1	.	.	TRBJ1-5	TGCAGCGGCAGCGGGGGGAGTAATAGCAATCAGCCCCAGCATTTT	CSGSGGSNSNQPQHF
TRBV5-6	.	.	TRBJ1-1	TGTGCCAGCAGCTTGGCCCCGGGACACCTGAACACTGAAGCTTTCTTT	CASSLAPGHLNTEAFF
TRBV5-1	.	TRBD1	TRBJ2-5	TGCGCCAGCAGCTTGGGGGACAGGGCTGATGTGGAGACCCAGTACTTC	CASSLGDRADVETQYF
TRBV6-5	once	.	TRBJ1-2	TGTGCCAGCAGTTCCCCCGGACAGATCCCTCTGTATGGCTACACCTTC	CASSSPGQIPLYGYTF
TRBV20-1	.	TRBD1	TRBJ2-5	TGCAGTGCTAGTGTCCAGACAGGGGGCGTCCAAGAGACCCAGTACTTC	CSASVQTGGVQETQYF
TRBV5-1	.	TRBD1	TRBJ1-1	TGCGCCAGCAGCTTACAGGGGGGGAACACTGAAGCTTTCTTT	CASSLQGGNTEAFF
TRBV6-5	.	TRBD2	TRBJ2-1	TGTGCCGTGGGACTAGCGGGGGGATACAATGAGCAGTTCTTC	CAVGLAGGYNEQFF
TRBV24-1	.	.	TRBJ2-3	TGTGCCACCAGTTCAGGGGCATGGAACACAGATACGCAGTATTTT	CATSSGAWNTDTQYF
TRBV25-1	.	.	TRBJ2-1	TGTGCCAGCAGTGACCCTAGCAGCTCCTACAATGAGCAGTTCTTC	CASSDPSSSYNEQFF
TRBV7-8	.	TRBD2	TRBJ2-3	TGTGCCAGCAGCTTGGATACTAGCGGGAGGTCCCGGGGCACAGATACGCAGTATTTT	CASSLDTSGRSRGTDTQYF
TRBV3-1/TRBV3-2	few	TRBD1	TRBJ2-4	TGTGCCAGCAGCCAGACTGACAGGGGGGCGACCGGGAACATTCAGTACTTC	CASSQTDRGATGNIQYF
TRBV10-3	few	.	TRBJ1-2	TGTGCCATCAGTGAAGAGGGATGGGGCTACACCTTC	CAISEEGWGYTF
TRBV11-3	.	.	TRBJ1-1	TGTGCCAGCAGCTTAGGATCAGGGGAGAACACTGAAGCTTTCTTT	CASSLGSGENTEAFF
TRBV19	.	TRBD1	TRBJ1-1	TGTGCCAGTAGTGGCAGGACAGGGAGCCCTGAAGCTTTCTTT	CASSGRTGSPEAFF
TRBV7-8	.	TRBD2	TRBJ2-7	TGTGCCAGCACCATAGCGGGGGGTTACGAGCAGTACTTC	CASTIAGGYEQYF
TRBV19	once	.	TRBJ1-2	TGTGCCAGTAGTACCCGCGACAAAGCCTATGGCTACACCTTC	CASSTRDKAYGYTF
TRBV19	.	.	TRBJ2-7	TGTGCCACGAGACAGGCCTCTACCTCCTACGAGCAGTACTTC	CATRQASTSYEQYF
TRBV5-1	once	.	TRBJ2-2	TGCGCCAGCAGCCAACGGGGGTCAGCGAACACCGGGGAGCTGTTTTTT	CASSQRGSANTGELFF
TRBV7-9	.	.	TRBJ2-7	TGTGCCAGCAGCGTCCGGGGCTACGAGCAGTACTTC	CASSVRGYEQYF
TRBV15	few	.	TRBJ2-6	TGTGCCACCAGCAGAGATCGGGGGACGAGCTCTGGGGCCAACGTCCTGACTTTC	CATSRDRGTSSGANVLTF
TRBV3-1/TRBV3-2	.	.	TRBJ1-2	TGTGCCAGCAGCCCAGGGAATGGCTACACCTTC	CASSPGNGYTF
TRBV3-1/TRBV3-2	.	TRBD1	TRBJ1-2	TGTGCCAGCAGCCCCCGGACAGGGAATAAGGGCTACACCTTC	CASSPRTGNKGYTF
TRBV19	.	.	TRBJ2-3	TGTGCCAGTACCGAAGTATCAGGGTTGCCCACTGATACGCAGTATTTT	CASTEVSGLPTDTQYF
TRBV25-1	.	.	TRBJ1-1	TGTGCCAGCACTATCTTCAGGGCGGGGGTGAACACTGAAGCTTTCTTT	CASTIFRAGVNTEAFF
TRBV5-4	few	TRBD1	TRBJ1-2	TGTGCCAGCAGACCCGGACAGGGCAACTATGGCTACACCTTC	CASRPGQGNYGYTF
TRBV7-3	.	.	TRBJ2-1	TGTGCCAGCAGCCCAACGGTAGCCCACCATGAGCAGTTCTTC	CASSPTVAHHEQFF
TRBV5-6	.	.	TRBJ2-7	TGTGCCAGCAGCTCCGTAGGTGGCGGGAATATCTACGAGCAGTACTTC	CASSSVGGGNIYEQYF
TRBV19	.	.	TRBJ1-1	TGTGCCAGTAGTATTTTAGGAGGGGACACTGAAGCTTTCTTT	CASSILGGDTEAFF
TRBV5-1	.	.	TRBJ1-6	TGCGCCAGCAGCTTGACCGGTGGGGGCCGTAATTCACCCCTCCACTTT	CASSLTGGGRNSPLHF
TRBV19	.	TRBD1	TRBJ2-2	TGTGCCAGTAGTCGGGACAGGGCGGCGAACACCGGGGAGCTGTTTTTT	CASSRDRAANTGELFF
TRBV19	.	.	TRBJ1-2	TGTGCCAGTACTCAGGTGCCCTCGTCCTATGGCTACACCTTC	CASTQVPSSYGYTF
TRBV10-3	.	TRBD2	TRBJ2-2	TGTGCCATCAGTGACCCGGGACTAGCGGGAGGGAAGACCGGGGAGCTGTTTTTT	CAISDPGLAGGKTGELFF
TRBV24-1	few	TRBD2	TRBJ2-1	TGTGCCACCAGTGTTTCGGGAGGAGGCGACAATGAGCAGTTCTTC	CATSVSGGGDNEQFF
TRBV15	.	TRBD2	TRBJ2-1	TGTGCCACCAGCAGAGAGGGGACTAGCGGGAGGGCCAGTCCGTTCTTC	CATSREGTSGRASPFF
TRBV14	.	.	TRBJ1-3	TGTGCCAGCAGCCAAGTCCCTAACTCTGGAAACACCATATATTTT	CASSQVPNSGNTIYF
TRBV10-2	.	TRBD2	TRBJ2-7	TGCGCCAGCAGTGAGTCCCCTCGACTAGCGGGAGATGCCTACGAGCAGTACTTC	CASSESPRLAGDAYEQYF
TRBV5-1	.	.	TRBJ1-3	TGCGCCAGCAGCCCGGGACAACCCACTGGAAACACCATATATTTT	CASSPGQPTGNTIYF
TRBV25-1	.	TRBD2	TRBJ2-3	TGTGCCAGCAGTGTAGCGGGAGGGCCCACAGATACGCAGTATTTT	CASSVAGGPTDTQYF
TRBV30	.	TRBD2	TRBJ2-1	TGTGCCTGGAGGTCATCTAGCGGGGGGGCCCATGAGCAGTTCTTC	CAWRSSSGGAHEQFF
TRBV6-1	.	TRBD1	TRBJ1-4	TGTGCCAGCAGTGAAGAGGACAGGAGTGATCTTGCAACTAATGAAAAACTGTTTTTT	CASSEEDRSDLATNEKLFF
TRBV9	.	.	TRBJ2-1	TGTGCCAGCAGCGTAGGCCCTAGTGACTCCTACAATGAGCAGTTCTTC	CASSVGPSDSYNEQFF
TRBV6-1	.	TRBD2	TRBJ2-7	TGTGCCAGCAGTGAACAGGCGGGGGGGGAGCAGTACTTC	CASSEQAGGEQYF
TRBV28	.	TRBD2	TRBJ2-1	TGTGCCAGCAGTTTAGGGCTAGCGGGCTTAACCTCGGGCAATGAGCAGTTCTTC	CASSLGLAGLTSGNEQFF
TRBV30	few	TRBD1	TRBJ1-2	TGTGCCCAACACCGGGACAGGAGCCTTAACTATGGCTACACCTTC	CAQHRDRSLNYGYTF
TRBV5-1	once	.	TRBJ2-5	TGCGCCAGCAGCTTGGGACAGGCCAACGGGGAGACCCAGTACTTC	CASSLGQANGETQYF
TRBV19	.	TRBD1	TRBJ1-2	TGTGCCAGTAGTACGACATATATCGGGACAGGGGGCCCCTCTAGCTATGGCTACACCTTC	CASSTTYIGTGGPSSYGYTF
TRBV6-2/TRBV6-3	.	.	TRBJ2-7	TGTGCCAGCAGTTACTCGAGGTCCTACGAGCAGTACTTC	CASSYSRSYEQYF
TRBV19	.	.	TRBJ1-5	TGTGCCAGTAGAGATTTCCACGGGAATCAGCCCCAGCATTTT	CASRDFHGNQPQHF
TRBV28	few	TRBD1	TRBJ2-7	TGTGCCAGCAGTTCACGACAGGGGATATACGAGCAGTACTTC	CASSSRQGIYEQYF
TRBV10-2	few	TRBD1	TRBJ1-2	TGCGCCAGCAATAACCCGGGACAGGGGATGGGAGGCTACACCTTC	CASNNPGQGMGGYTF
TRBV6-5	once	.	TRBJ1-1	TGTGCCAGCAGGGGAGGTAGTAGGGCGAACACTGAAGCTTTCTTT	CASRGGSRANTEAFF
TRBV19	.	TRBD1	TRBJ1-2	TGTGCCAGTAGGAGGGCAGGGGGCATGGGAGACTATGGCTACACCTTC	CASRRAGGMGDYGYTF